A single T cell receptor beta chain is shown here with its context. Its antigen remains unidentified. CDR1 and CDR2 from the germline V gene are SGHTA and FQGTGA. V lost 2 bases to trimming and J lost 4 bases; unmatched junction nucleotides: 7. This CDR3 is built from 16 residues. The sample originates from a study of cytomegalovirus exposure and HLA in healthy donors. General observations from the study: In a later analysis, TCR association rates varied by HLA locus: DRB1 most, HLA-C fewest. Most TCR sequences were rare, but some public TCRs occurred in many donors. Most subjects' HLA-A and HLA-B alleles were reportedly predicted from TCR beta sequences. In an earlier analysis, in 620 or so donors, most V segments appeared productive either ~90% or ~30% of the time.

Both 60 Vbeta primers and 13 Jbeta primers went into the PCR. Measured with immunoSEQ multiplex PCR; TCRdb has only the in-frame clones, and not every one. Here the sample spans 90,000 to 120,000 clones, over 65% being singletons. This TCR derives from a woman aged 40-49 years in good health and CMV-seropositive. This sequence joins TRBV7-3 and TRBJ2-3; 9 bases align to TRBD2. The sample comprised PBMCs. Here the CDR3 reads CASSLRPGLAPDTQYF. The CDR3 DNA reads TGTGCCAGCAGCTTACGACCGGGACTAGCCCCAGATACGCAGTATTTT.